The 7 T cell receptor beta chains reported below all come from one sample, sequenced in a study of blood T cell repertoires in COVID-19. This table comes from immunoSEQ multiplex PCR, and its TCRdb copy is limited to in-frame clones, with some not included. Of about 180,000 clones listed, approximately 90% are singletons. Sequencing was carried out using peripheral blood. The receptors derive from a woman aged 50 to 60 with acute or convalescent COVID-19.

The chain has TRBV27 and TRBJ2-7; D gene uncertain. The CDR3 spans 10 residues. Germline CDR1 and CDR2: MNHEY and SMNVEV (reference sequence). Between the trimmed V and J ends, which lost 8 bases and 6 bases, there was a span of 8 bases. This CDR3 is CASQYSEQYF. The CDR3 nucleotides are TGTGCCAGCCAATACAGCGAGCAGTACTTC.

This clone was counted once. V and J are TRBV19 and TRBJ1-4; D might be TRBD1 (5 bases). The CDR3 runs to 14 residues. The V gene's germline CDR1 is LNHDA and CDR2 SQIVND (reference sequence). Trimming shortened V by 7 bases and J by 8 bases, and 17 bases separated the two germline ends. In DNA, the CDR3 is TGTGCCAGTACCCCCCCAGGGATTGGAGAAAAACTGTTTTTT. This gives the protein CASTPPGIGEKLFF.

The chain employs TRBV3-1 (or the pseudogene TRBV3-2) and TRBJ2-2; 8 bases line up with TRBD2. With 1 base clipped from V and 7 bases from J, the junction kept 8 bases outside the gene matches. Per germline, CDR1 LGHDT and CDR2 YNNKEL (reference sequence). The CDR3 loop spans 16 amino acids. The CDR3 DNA sequence: TGTGCCAGCAGCCAAGCGCGGGGGGCGCAATACGGGGAGCTGTTTTTT. Translating it yields CASSQARGAQYGELFF.

Regarding this clone: This sample includes further DNA sequences coding for the same CDR3. J is TRBJ1-2 and V is TRBV7-2, with D perhaps TRBD1 (6 bases). The CDR3 has 13 residues. V lost 3 bases, J lost 3 bases, and 8 bases lay in between. The germline V gene has CDR1 SGHTA and CDR2 FQGNSA. In DNA, the CDR3 is TGTGCCAGCAGCTTTACAGGGTACTATGGCTACACCTTC. Its translation: CASSFTGYYGYTF.

The chain carries TRBV6-5 and TRBJ1-5, with a possible D match to TRBD1 (5 bases). Germline V gene sequence: CDR1 MNHEY, CDR2 SVGAGI. There are 15 residues in the CDR3. Trimming cost V 6 bases and J 0 bases, with 12 bases left between them. CDR3 sequence reads: CASSRETDSNQPQHF. The DNA for the CDR3 is TGTGCCAGCAGCCGCGAGACAGATAGCAATCAGCCCCAGCATTTT.

The sample holds a few counts of this clone. The chain carries TRBV9 and TRBJ1-1; 7 bases line up with TRBD1. This CDR3 spans 15 amino acids. Germline-derived CDR1 and CDR2 are SGDLS and YYNGEE. Trimming at V came to 4 bases and at J to 4 bases, leaving 10 bases not matched to a gene. Here the CDR3 DNA reads TGTGCCAGCAGCCCCCCTGACAGGGCGAGCACTGAAGCTTTCTTT. Residues: CASSPPDRASTEAFF.

This chain links TRBV9 with TRBJ2-5; 7 bases match TRBD1. The CDR3 runs 15 residues. After removal of 1 base from V and 2 bases from J, the junction contained 5 bases not matched to a gene. The germline gives CDR1 SGDLS, CDR2 YYNGEE. The CDR3 nucleotides read TGTGCCAGCAGCGTAATGGGCAGGGGGCAAGAGACCCAGTACTTC. This encodes CASSVMGRGQETQYF.